The subject of this entry is one TCR beta chain. These data belong to a study of blood T cell repertoires in COVID-19. TCRdb's copy holds only in-frame clones and misses some; the assay was immunoSEQ multiplex PCR. This table has about 370,000 clones, roughly 86% appearing once. Seattle enrolled patients during active infection and tracked them longitudinally. Sequencing input: peripheral blood. This sequence originates from a woman in her thirties with COVID-19, enrolled during active disease.

The chain's CDR3 is CASSLNAVSYNEQFF. The DNA for the CDR3 is TGTGCCAGCAGCTTAAACGCAGTCTCCTACAATGAGCAGTTCTTC. J is TRBJ2-1 and V is TRBV7-2; no clear D. This CDR3 region has 15 residues. Germline loops: CDR1 SGHTA, CDR2 FQGNSA. Trimming removed 2 bases from V and 0 bases from J, with 8 bases in between.